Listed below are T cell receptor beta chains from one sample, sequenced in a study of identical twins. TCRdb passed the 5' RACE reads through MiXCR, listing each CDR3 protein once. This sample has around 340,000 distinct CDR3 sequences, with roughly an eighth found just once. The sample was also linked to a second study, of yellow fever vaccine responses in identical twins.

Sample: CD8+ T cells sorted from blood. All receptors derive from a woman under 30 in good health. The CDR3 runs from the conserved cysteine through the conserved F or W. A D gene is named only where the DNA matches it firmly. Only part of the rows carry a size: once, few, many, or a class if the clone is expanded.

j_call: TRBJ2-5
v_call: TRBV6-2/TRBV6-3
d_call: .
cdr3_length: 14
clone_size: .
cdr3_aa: CASSPQGPQETQYF
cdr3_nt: TGTGCCAGCAGTCCACAGGGTCCCCAAGAGACCCAGTACTTC

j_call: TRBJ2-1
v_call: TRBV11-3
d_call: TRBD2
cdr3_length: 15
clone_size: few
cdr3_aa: CASTKRIAGFNEQFF
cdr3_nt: TGTGCCAGCACCAAAAGGATAGCGGGATTCAATGAGCAGTTCTTC

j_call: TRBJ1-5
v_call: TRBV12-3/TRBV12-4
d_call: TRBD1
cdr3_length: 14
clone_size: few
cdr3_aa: CASSSTGGYQPQHF
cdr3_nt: TGTGCCAGCAGTTCGACAGGGGGCTATCAGCCCCAGCATTTT

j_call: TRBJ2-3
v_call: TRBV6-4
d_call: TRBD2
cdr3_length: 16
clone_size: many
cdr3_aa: CASSDSAGGHTDTQYF
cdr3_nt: TGTGCCAGCAGTGACTCTGCGGGAGGGCACACAGATACGCAGTATTTT

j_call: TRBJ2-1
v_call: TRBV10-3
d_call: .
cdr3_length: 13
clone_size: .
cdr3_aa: CAIAPTISLEQFF
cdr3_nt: TGTGCCATCGCCCCGACAATATCGCTTGAGCAGTTCTTC

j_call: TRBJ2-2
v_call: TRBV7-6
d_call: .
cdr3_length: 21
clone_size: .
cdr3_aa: CASSPGLGGPEIPTNTGELFF
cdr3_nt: TGTGCCAGCAGCCCCGGCCTTGGGGGGCCCGAAATTCCTACGAACACCGGGGAGCTGTTTTTT

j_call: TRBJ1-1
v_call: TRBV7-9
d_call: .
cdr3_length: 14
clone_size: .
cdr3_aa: CASSPAAANTEAFF
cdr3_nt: TGTGCCAGCAGTCCTGCAGCTGCGAACACTGAAGCTTTCTTT

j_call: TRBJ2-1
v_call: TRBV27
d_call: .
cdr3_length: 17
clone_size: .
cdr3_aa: CASSLPQGGDRGNEQFF
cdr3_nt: TGTGCCAGCAGTTTACCCCAGGGTGGGGACCGGGGCAATGAGCAGTTCTTC

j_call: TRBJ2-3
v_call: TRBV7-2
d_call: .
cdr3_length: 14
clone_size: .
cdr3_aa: CASSLLGIGDTQYF
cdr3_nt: TGTGCCAGCAGCTTACTGGGGATTGGAGATACGCAGTATTTT

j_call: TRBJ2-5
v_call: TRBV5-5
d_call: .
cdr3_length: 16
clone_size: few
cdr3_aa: CASSQIQADSRETQYF
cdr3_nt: TGTGCCAGCAGCCAGATCCAGGCGGATTCGAGAGAGACCCAGTACTTC

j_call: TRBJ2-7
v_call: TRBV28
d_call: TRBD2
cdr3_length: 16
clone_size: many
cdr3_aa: CAINSRIRGRGGEQYF
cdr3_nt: TGTGCCATCAACTCCCGGATCCGGGGGAGGGGCGGGGAGCAGTACTTC

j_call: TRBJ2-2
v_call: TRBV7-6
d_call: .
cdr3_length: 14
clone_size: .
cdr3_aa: CASSSSDSTGELFF
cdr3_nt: TGTGCCAGCAGCTCCTCGGATTCCACCGGGGAGCTGTTTTTT

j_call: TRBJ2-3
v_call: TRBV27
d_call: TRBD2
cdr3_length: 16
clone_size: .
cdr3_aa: CASSLTRGGRGDTQYF
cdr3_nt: TGTGCCAGCAGCCTCACGCGGGGGGGCCGGGGCGATACGCAGTATTTT